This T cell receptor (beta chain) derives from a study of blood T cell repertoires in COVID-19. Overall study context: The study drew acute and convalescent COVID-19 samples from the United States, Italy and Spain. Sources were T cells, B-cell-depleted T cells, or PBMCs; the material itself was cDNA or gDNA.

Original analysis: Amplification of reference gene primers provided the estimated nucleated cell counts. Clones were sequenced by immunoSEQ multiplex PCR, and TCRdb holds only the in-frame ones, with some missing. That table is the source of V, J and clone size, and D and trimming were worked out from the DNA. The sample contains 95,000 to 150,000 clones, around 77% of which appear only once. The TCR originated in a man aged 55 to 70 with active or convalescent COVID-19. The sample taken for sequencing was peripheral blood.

In DNA form, the CDR3 reads TGTGCCAGTACTACAGGTTTGGCTGGCTACACCTTC. Translation: CASTTGLAGYTF. J is TRBJ1-2 and V is TRBV5-4; a possible D gene is TRBD1 (5 bases). The germline V gene encodes CDR1 SGHNT and CDR2 YYREEE (reference sequence). The CDR3 totals 12 residues. Trimming took off 8 bases at V and 7 bases at J, with 15 bases between the two ends. The full variable domain, completed using reference TRBV5-4 and TRBJ1-2, is ETGVTQSPTHLIKTRGQQVTLRCSSQSGHNTVSWYQQALGQGPQFIFQYYREEENGRGNFPPRFSGLQFPNYSSELNVNALELDDSALYLCASTTGLAGYTFGSGTRLTVV.